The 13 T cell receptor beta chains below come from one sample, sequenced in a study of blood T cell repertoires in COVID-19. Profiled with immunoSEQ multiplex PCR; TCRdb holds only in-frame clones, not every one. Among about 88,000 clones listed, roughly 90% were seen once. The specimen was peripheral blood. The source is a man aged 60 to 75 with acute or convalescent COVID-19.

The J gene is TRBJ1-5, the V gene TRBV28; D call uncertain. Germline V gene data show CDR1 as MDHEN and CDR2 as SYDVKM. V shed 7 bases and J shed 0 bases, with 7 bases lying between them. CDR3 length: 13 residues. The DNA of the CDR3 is TGTGCCAGCAACCCAGATAGCAATCAGCCCCAGCATTTT. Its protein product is CASNPDSNQPQHF. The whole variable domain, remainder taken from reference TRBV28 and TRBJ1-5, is DVKVTQSSRYLVKRTGEKVFLECVQDMDHENMFWYRQDPGLGLRLIYFSYDVKMKEKGDIPEGYSVSREKKERFSLILESASTNQTSMYLCASNPDSNQPQHFGDGTRLSIL.

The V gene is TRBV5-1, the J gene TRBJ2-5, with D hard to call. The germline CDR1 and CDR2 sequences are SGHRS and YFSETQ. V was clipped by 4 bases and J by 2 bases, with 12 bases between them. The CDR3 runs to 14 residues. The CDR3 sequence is CASSDQASQETQYF. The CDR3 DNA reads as TGCGCCAGCAGCGACCAAGCGTCACAAGAGACCCAGTACTTC.

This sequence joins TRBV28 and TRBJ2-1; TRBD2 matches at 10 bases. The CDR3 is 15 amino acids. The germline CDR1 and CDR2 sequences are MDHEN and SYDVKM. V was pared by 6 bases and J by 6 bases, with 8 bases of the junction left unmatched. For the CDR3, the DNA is TGTGCCAGCAGGTCCGGGACTAGCGTGCGCAATGAGCAGTTCTTC. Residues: CASRSGTSVRNEQFF.

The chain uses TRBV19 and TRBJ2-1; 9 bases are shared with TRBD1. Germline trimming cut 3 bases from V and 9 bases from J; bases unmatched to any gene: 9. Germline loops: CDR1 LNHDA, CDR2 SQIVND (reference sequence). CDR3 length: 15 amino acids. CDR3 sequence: CASSIGTGTFFEQFF. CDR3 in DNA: TGTGCCAGTAGTATCGGGACAGGGACTTTCTTTGAGCAGTTCTTC.

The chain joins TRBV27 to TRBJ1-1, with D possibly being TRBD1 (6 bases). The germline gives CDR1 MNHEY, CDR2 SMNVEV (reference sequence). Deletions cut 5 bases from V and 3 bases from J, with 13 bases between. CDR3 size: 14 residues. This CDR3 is CASSPTGPYTEAFF. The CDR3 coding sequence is TGTGCCAGCAGTCCCACAGGGCCGTACACTGAAGCTTTCTTT.

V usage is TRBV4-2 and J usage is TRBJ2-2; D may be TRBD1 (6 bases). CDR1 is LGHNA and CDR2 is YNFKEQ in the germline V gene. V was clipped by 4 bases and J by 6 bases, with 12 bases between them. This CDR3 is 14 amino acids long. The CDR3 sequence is CASSPPGDPGELFF. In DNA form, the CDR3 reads TGTGCCAGCAGCCCTCCAGGGGACCCCGGGGAGCTGTTTTTT.

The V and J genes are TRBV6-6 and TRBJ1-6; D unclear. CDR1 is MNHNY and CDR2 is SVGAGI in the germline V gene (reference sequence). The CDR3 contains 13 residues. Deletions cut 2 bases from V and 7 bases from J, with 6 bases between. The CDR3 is CASSYLENSPLHF. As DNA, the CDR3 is TGTGCCAGCAGTTACCTAGAGAATTCACCCCTCCACTTT.

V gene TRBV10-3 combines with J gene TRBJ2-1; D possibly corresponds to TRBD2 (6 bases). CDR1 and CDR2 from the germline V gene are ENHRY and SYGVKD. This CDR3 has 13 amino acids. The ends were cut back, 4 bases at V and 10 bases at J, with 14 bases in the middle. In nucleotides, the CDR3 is TGTGCCATCAGTGCGCAACCGGGAGAAGAGCAGTTCTTC. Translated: CAISAQPGEEQFF.

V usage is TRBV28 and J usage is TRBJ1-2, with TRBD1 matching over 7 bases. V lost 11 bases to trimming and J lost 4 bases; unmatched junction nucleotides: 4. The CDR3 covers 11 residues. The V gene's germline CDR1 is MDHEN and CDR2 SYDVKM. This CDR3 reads CASTGVYGYTF. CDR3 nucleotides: TGTGCCTCAACAGGGGTCTATGGCTACACCTTC.

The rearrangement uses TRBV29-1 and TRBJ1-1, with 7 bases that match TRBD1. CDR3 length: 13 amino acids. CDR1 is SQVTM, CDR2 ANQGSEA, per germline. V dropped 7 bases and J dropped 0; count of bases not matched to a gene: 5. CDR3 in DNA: TGCAGCGCCATCACAGGGGTGAACACTGAAGCTTTCTTT. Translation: CSAITGVNTEAFF.

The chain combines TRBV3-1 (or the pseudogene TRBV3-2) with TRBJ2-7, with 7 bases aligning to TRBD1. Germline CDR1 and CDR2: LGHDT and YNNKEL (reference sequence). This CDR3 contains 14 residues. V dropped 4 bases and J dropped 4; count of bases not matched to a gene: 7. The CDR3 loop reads CASSRDSQSYEQYF. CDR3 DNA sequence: TGTGCCAGCAGCCGGGACAGCCAGTCTTACGAGCAGTACTTC.

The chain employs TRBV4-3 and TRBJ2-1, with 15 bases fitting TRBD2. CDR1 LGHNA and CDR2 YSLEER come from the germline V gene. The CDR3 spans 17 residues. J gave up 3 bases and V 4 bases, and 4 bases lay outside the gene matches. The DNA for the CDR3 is TGCGCCAGCAGCCGTTCGGGACTAGCGGGAGGCTACAATGAGCAGTTCTTC. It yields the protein CASSRSGLAGGYNEQFF.

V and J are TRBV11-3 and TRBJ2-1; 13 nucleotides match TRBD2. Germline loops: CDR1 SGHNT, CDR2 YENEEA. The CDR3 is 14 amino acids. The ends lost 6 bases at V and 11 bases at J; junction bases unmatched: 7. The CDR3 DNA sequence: TGTGCCAGCAGTACAGGGACTAGCGGGACACAGCAGTTCTTC. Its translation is CASSTGTSGTQQFF.